The sequence of this TCR beta chain was determined in a study of cytomegalovirus exposure and HLA in healthy donors. General study results and limits: A cluster of highly shared sequence variants was likely a sequencing artifact.

This CDR3 contains 13 residues. Germline lookup yields CDR1 SGHRS and CDR2 YFSETQ. V was shortened by 3 bases and J by 1 base, with 6 bases between the two germline ends. The PCR ran on 60 Vbeta and 13 Jbeta primers. Here immunoSEQ multiplex PCR was the method, and the copy in TCRdb shows in-frame clones only, minus some. The sample comprises about 160,000 clones, around 75% of which are singletons, and approximately 2.3% rests with the top ten. In the case of this clone: Antigen unknown.

V gene TRBV5-1 combines with J gene TRBJ2-3; tentatively, D is TRBD2 (5 bases). Material for sequencing was PBMCs. The clonotype was recovered from a female donor in good health and CMV-seronegative. CDR3: CASSSLGTDTQYF. CDR3 DNA sequence: TGCGCCAGCAGCTCACTAGGCACAGATACGCAGTATTTT.